Each of the 8 T cell receptor beta chains below was sequenced from the same sample in a study of spatial heterogeneity in lung cancer. Time point defined: sample taken at primary tumor resection. No cells were sorted before sequencing. The whole RNA sequenced was extracted from tumor, nontumor lung or frozen PBMC. TCRdb re-called the 5' RACE reads through MiXCR, storing one row per CDR3 protein. This table holds 23,000 or so distinct CDR3 sequences, 5.5% to 8.5% found once. The source was PBMCs, collected at surgery. The origin of the receptors is a male donor with early-stage non-small cell lung cancer.

Only a few counts were recorded for this clonotype. The chain has TRBV20-1 and TRBJ1-5, with 8 bases matching TRBD1. This CDR3 has 14 residues. Germline V lookup: CDR1 DFQATT, CDR2 SNEGSKA (reference sequence). After removal of 6 bases from V and 1 base from J, the junction contained 5 bases not matched to a gene. The CDR3 region has the DNA TGCAGTGCCCGACAGGGGCTAAGCAATCAGCCCCAGCATTTT. Its translation: CSARQGLSNQPQHF.

This clonotype came up many times. This chain links TRBV20-1 with TRBJ1-5; D remains unclear. Per germline, CDR1 DFQATT and CDR2 SNEGSKA (reference sequence). CDR3 size: 12 residues. Trimming left V 4 bases short and J 3 bases short, with 7 bases between. The CDR3 reads CSAKGPNQPQHF. Here the CDR3 DNA reads TGCAGTGCTAAGGGCCCCAATCAGCCCCAGCATTTT.

This clonotype has just a few counts. The chain employs TRBV9 and TRBJ2-3, with 9 positions matching TRBD2. The CDR3 is made up of 17 amino acids. V shed 2 bases and J 2 bases; nucleotides not matched to a gene: 9. CDR1 SGDLS and CDR2 YYNGEE come from the germline V gene. DNA for the CDR3: TGTGCCAGCAGCGTCCCCAGAAGCGGGGGGTACACAGATACGCAGTATTTT. Protein sequence: CASSVPRSGGYTDTQYF.

In this sample, this clonotype turned up many times. V and J are TRBV5-1 and TRBJ2-5; maybe TRBD1 (5 bases). The CDR3 consists of 14 residues. Germline CDR1 SGHRS, CDR2 YFSETQ. Trimming pared 5 bases from V and 4 bases from J, leaving 15 bases between. The DNA of the CDR3 is TGCGCCAGCAGTCTACAGGTCCAGGTAGAGACCCAGTACTTC. It encodes CASSLQVQVETQYF.

The sample holds many counts of this clonotype. This rearrangement joins TRBV11-2 to TRBJ1-4; tentative D call: TRBD1 (5 bases). The CDR3 consists of 14 residues. V lost 0 bases and J 6 bases, leaving 8 bases between the germline ends. Germline lookup yields CDR1 SGHAT and CDR2 FQNNGV. The CDR3 loop is CASSLETADEKLFF. CDR3 nucleotides: TGTGCCAGCAGCTTAGAGACAGCCGATGAAAAACTGTTTTTT.

This clonotype appeared a few times. This chain uses TRBV7-2 with TRBJ2-3, with unresolved D. V lost 5 bases, J lost 7 bases, and 4 bases lay in between. The CDR3 has 10 residues. Germline loops: CDR1 SGHTA, CDR2 FQGNSA. The CDR3 reads CASSEYTQYF. The DNA of the CDR3 is TGTGCCAGCAGCGAGTATACGCAGTATTTT.

The sample holds a few counts of this clonotype. The genes are TRBV24-1 and TRBJ1-2; 9 bases agree with TRBD1. V lost 9 bases and J lost 4; bases outside the gene matches: 11. Germline V CDR1 and CDR2: KGHDR, SFDVKD. CDR3 length: 15 residues. CDR3 protein: CATPDRGITFYGYTF. In nucleotides, the CDR3 is TGTGCCACCCCGGACAGGGGCATAACCTTCTATGGCTACACCTTC.

This clonotype has at least ten counts. The V and J genes are TRBV19 and TRBJ1-2; D is uncertain. CDR3 length equals 12 residues. Germline assignment: CDR1 LNHDA and CDR2 SQIVND (reference sequence). The V end was cut by 1 base, the J end by 8 bases, with 8 bases between. The CDR3 nucleotides are TGTGCCAGTAGTATAGGGGTGCCCGGCTACACCTTC. Its protein product is CASSIGVPGYTF.